This T cell receptor beta chain was sequenced in a study of blood T cells in healthy people across ages. The CDR3 consists of 15 residues. Deletions cut 5 bases from V and 3 bases from J, with 11 bases between. A sample-barcoded 5' primer and a J-beta primer mix were used in a second PCR of roughly 7 to 11 cycles. TCRdb processed the 5' RACE reads anew with MiXCR; each CDR3 protein has one entry. This sample has 1.2 million to 1.5 million distinct CDR3 sequences, with about 40% found just once. This clonotype was observed a few times. The sequenced sample was blood. This clonotype was sampled from a woman aged 18-35 years in good health. V usage is TRBV12-3 or TRBV12-4 and J usage is TRBJ1-6; perhaps TRBD1 as D (6 bases). The DNA for the CDR3 is TGTGCCAGCAGTCCAGGGACACGCTATAATTCACCCCTCCACTTT. This codes for CASSPGTRYNSPLHF.